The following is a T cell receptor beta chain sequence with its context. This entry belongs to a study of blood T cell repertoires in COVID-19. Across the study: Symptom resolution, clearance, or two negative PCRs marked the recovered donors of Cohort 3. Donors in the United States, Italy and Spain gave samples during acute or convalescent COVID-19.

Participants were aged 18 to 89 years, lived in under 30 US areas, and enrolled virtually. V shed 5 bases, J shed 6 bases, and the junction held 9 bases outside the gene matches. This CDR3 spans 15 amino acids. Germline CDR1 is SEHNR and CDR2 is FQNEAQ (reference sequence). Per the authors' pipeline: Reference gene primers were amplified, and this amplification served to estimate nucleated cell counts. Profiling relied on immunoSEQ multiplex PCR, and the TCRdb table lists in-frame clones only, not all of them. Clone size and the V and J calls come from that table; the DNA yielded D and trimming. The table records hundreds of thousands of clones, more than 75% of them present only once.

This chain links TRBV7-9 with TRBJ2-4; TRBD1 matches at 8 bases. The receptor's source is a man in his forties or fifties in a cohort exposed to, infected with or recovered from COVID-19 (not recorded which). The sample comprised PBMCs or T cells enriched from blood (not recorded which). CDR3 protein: CASSPGPGTGNIQYF. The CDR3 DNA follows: TGTGCCAGCAGCCCCGGCCCAGGGACAGGAAACATTCAGTACTTC.